The next 11 T cell receptor beta chains were all read from a single sample in a study of shared clonotypes between healthy human individuals. Clones were read by immunoSEQ multiplex PCR, and TCRdb kept only the in-frame ones, dropping some. This sample has roughly 2.5 million clones, with around nine tenths found just once. The material sequenced was naive CD4+ T cells sorted from blood. Described subset: CD45RA+ positively selected. The receptors stem from a man aged 18 to 30 in good health.

The V and J genes are TRBV4-1 and TRBJ1-1; D ambiguous. The CDR3 has 15 residues. The V and J ends lost 3 bases and 0 bases respectively, with 11 bases between them. Looked up from germline, CDR1 is MGHRA and CDR2 is YSYEKL. The CDR3 protein is CASSQVSGMNTEAFF. CDR3 nucleotide sequence: TGCGCCAGCAGCCAGGTTTCTGGGATGAACACTGAAGCTTTCTTT.

In this sample, this clone turned up once. The V gene is TRBV2, the J gene TRBJ1-5, with D possibly matching TRBD1 (6 bases). This CDR3 is 14 amino acids long. V was cut by 4 bases and J by 7 bases, with 14 bases left in between. Germline V gives CDR1 SNHLY, CDR2 FYNNEI. The CDR3 sequence is CASSVHREVQPQHF. The CDR3 DNA is TGTGCCAGCAGTGTTCACAGGGAGGTCCAGCCCCAGCATTTT.

This clone was counted once. CDR3 amino acids: CASSILRLAGVGNEQFF. The CDR3 DNA reads as TGTGCCAGCAGTATACTTCGACTAGCGGGAGTCGGCAATGAGCAGTTCTTC. V and J are TRBV7-9 and TRBJ2-1; TRBD2 agrees at 12 bases. The V segment lost 6 bases and the J segment 6 bases; nucleotides outside the gene matches: 12. The germline gives CDR1 SEHNR, CDR2 FQNEAQ (reference sequence). The CDR3 is 17 residues long.

The V gene is TRBV7-8, the J gene TRBJ1-5; TRBD1 might be the D (5 bases). This CDR3 spans 14 amino acids. Per germline, CDR1 SGHVS and CDR2 FQNEAQ. V dropped 5 bases and J dropped 7 bases, with 15 bases sitting between them. The CDR3 sequence is CASSPPGTQQPQHF. For the CDR3, the DNA is TGTGCCAGCAGCCCTCCCGGGACCCAACAGCCCCAGCATTTT.

The chain carries TRBV7-2 and TRBJ1-2; D is possibly TRBD1 (5 bases). The V gene's germline CDR1 is SGHTA and CDR2 FQGNSA. V dropped 5 bases and J dropped 6 bases, with 10 bases sitting between them. CDR3 size: 12 residues. The CDR3 loop reads CASSGGVNGYTF. In DNA form, the CDR3 reads TGTGCCAGCAGCGGAGGGGTAAATGGCTACACCTTC.

The chain carries TRBV5-1 and TRBJ1-1; a possible D gene is TRBD1 (6 bases). The CDR3 has 13 residues. Trimming took 6 bases from V and 4 from J, leaving 13 bases between them. Germline-derived CDR1 and CDR2 are SGHRS and YFSETQ. The DNA for the CDR3 is TGCGCCAGCACTCAAATCAGGGGCACTGAAGCTTTCTTT. Encoded protein: CASTQIRGTEAFF. The whole variable domain, filled in from reference TRBV5-1 and TRBJ1-1, reads KAGVTQTPRYLIKTRGQQVTLSCSPISGHRSVSWYQQTPGQGLQFLFEYFSETQRNKGNFPGRFSGRQFSNSRSEMNVSTLELGDSALYLCASTQIRGTEAFFGQGTRLTVV.

The table lists this clone with a count of one. This rearrangement joins TRBV28 to TRBJ1-5, with D unresolved. Per germline, CDR1 MDHEN and CDR2 SYDVKM. Deletions cut 3 bases from V and 7 bases from J, with 13 bases between. The CDR3 loop spans 14 amino acids. CDR3 coding DNA: TGTGCCAGCAGTTTGGGCTCGTCAAGCCAGCCCCAGCATTTT. It encodes CASSLGSSSQPQHF.

V is TRBV5-4 and J is TRBJ1-2, with 8 positions matching TRBD1. The V gene's germline CDR1 is SGHNT and CDR2 YYREEE (reference sequence). V dropped 2 bases and J dropped 6; count of bases not matched to a gene: 3. The CDR3 consists of 13 residues. The CDR3 here is CASSFRGQDGYTF. The CDR3 DNA sequence: TGTGCCAGCAGCTTCAGGGGGCAGGATGGCTACACCTTC.

V usage is TRBV5-8 and J usage is TRBJ2-6; 11 bases are shared with TRBD1. Germline assignment: CDR1 SGHTS and CDR2 YDEGEE. Trimming cost V 2 bases and J 2 bases; bases outside gene matches: 6. The length of the CDR3 is 18 residues. CDR3 loop: CASSFSGTGGTGANVLTF. The CDR3 nucleotides are TGTGCCAGCAGCTTTTCCGGGACAGGGGGAACTGGGGCCAACGTCCTGACTTTC.

The CDR3 sequence is CASSLAMGPVYGYTF. The DNA of the CDR3 is TGTGCCAGCAGCTTAGCCATGGGACCGGTCTATGGCTACACCTTC. The chain has TRBV7-2 and TRBJ1-2; D may be TRBD1 (5 bases). V lost 0 bases and J 4 bases, leaving 12 bases between the germline ends. Germline V lookup: CDR1 SGHTA, CDR2 FQGNSA. This CDR3 is built from 15 residues.

The chain has TRBV29-1 and TRBJ2-7; 10 bases align to TRBD1. This CDR3 is 16 amino acids long. Trimming removed 1 base from V and 3 bases from J; junction bases left unmatched: 9. Per the germline V gene, CDR1 is SQVTM and CDR2 is ANQGSEA. In nucleotides, the CDR3 is TGCAGCGTTGAAGCCGGGACAGGGGTTGGGGGCTACGAGCAGTACTTC. This gives the protein CSVEAGTGVGGYEQYF.